These T cell receptor beta chains were read from a single sample in a study of T-cell memory formation after mild COVID-19. TCRdb called the 5' RACE reads again in MiXCR, with one record for every CDR3 protein. This table holds under 250,000 distinct CDR3 sequences, approximately 9% found once. Input material: PBMCs or a T cell subset sorted from them (not recorded which). These receptors originate from a man younger than 30 who had mild COVID-19 (a few samples of this study predate the infection). Cell type and time point are not known. Both conserved end residues are part of each CDR3. The D gene is left open where the match is weak. Rows give clone size only sometimes, using once, few, many, or a class for an expanded clone.

D gene | J gene | V gene | clone size | CDR3 protein | CDR3 DNA
- | TRBJ2-3 | TRBV7-9 | - | CASRLISTDTQYF | TGTGCCAGCAGGTTGATTAGCACAGATACGCAGTATTTT
- | TRBJ1-1 | TRBV5-4 | - | CACETGNTEAFF | TGTGCCTGCGAAACCGGGAACACTGAAGCTTTCTTT
TRBD1 | TRBJ2-1 | TRBV11-2 | few | CASSLGTGPYNEQFF | TGTGCCAGCAGCCTTGGGACAGGGCCCTACAATGAGCAGTTCTTC
- | TRBJ1-2 | TRBV5-6 | - | CASSWGQALGGYTF | TGTGCCAGCAGCTGGGGACAAGCCCTCGGTGGCTACACCTTC
- | TRBJ1-1 | TRBV20-1 | few | CSARVGALNTEAFF | TGCAGTGCTAGAGTGGGCGCTTTGAACACTGAAGCTTTCTTT
- | TRBJ2-3 | TRBV10-3 | few | CAISDGATDTQYF | TGTGCCATCAGTGACGGGGCTACAGATACGCAGTATTTT
TRBD2 | TRBJ2-3 | TRBV9 | few | CASSVASGGNTDTQYF | TGTGCCAGCAGCGTCGCTAGCGGGGGGAACACAGATACGCAGTATTTT
TRBD2 | TRBJ2-1 | TRBV7-9 | many | CASSLSLAGSYNEQFF | TGTGCCAGCAGCTTATCGCTAGCGGGGTCCTACAATGAGCAGTTCTTC
- | TRBJ1-2 | TRBV6-6 | few | CASTTGGGGYTF | TGTGCCAGCACCACGGGCGGAGGGGGCTACACCTTC
- | TRBJ2-1 | TRBV5-4 | few | CASSRTWTLSSYNEQFF | TGTGCCAGCAGCCGGACATGGACCTTAAGCTCCTACAATGAGCAGTTCTTC
- | TRBJ1-2 | TRBV3-1 | few | CASSLTERQNYGYTF | TGTGCCAGCAGCCTGACAGAAAGACAGAACTATGGCTACACCTTC
- | TRBJ1-5 | TRBV12-3/TRBV12-4 | - | CASSFTRSNQPQHF | TGTGCCAGCAGTTTCACACGTAGCAATCAGCCCCAGCATTTT
TRBD2 | TRBJ2-5 | TRBV6-5 | - | CASSYSSGGVGPQYF | TGTGCCAGCAGTTACTCCAGCGGGGGGGTTGGGCCCCAGTACTTC
- | TRBJ2-7 | TRBV11-2 | many | CASSPSPGGRLDEQYF | TGTGCCAGCAGCCCAAGCCCCGGCGGACGCCTGGACGAGCAGTACTTC
TRBD1 | TRBJ2-1 | TRBV7-2 | many | CASREQGGSQFF | TGTGCCAGCAGAGAACAGGGGGGATCCCAGTTCTTC
- | TRBJ1-2 | TRBV12-3/TRBV12-4 | few | CASSPVSSYGYTF | TGTGCCAGCAGTCCCGTCTCTAGCTATGGCTACACCTTC
- | TRBJ1-1 | TRBV4-3 | many | CASSQPGADTEAFF | TGCGCCAGCAGCCAACCCGGAGCGGACACTGAAGCTTTCTTT